This T cell receptor beta chain is from a study of T cells in Graves' hyperthyroidism and ophthalmopathy. This clonotype was counted between two and nine times. Its antigen remains unidentified. A junction boundary mismatches the germline segment, possibly from a read error. Amplification of TCR beta CDR3 regions was performed using RNA transcripts as template. First-round RT-PCR with HTBI primers amplified the TCR CDR3 region. Using its own MiXCR run on the multiplex PCR reads, TCRdb lists one record per CDR3 protein. This sample carries about 640,000 distinct CDR3 sequences, roughly 20% of them seen once, and the ten largest clones take approximately 30%. There are 12 residues in the CDR3. From germline, CDR1 is DFQATT and CDR2 SNEGSKA (reference sequence). PBMCs were collected from an approximately 10 ml volume of fresh peripheral blood. Whole-study results and caveats: The majority of expanded thyroid clonotypes above 0.001 also appeared in blood.

Sequenced sample: blood. The gene calls are TRBV20-1 and TRBJ2-1, with D perhaps being TRBD1 or TRBD2 (5 bases each). The source of this sequence is a man aged 25 to 45 with Graves' ophthalmopathy. The CDR3 loop reads CSPSIGGREQFF. DNA for the CDR3: TGCAGTCCTAGTATTGGGGGACGGGAGCAGTTCTTC.